The 26 T cell receptor beta chains reported below all come from one sample, sequenced in a study of shared clonotypes between healthy human individuals. Sequencing used immunoSEQ multiplex PCR; TCRdb keeps in-frame clones, though not all of them. Here the sample spans approximately 2,300,000 clones, just under 95% being singletons. Sequencing used naive CD4+ T cells from PBMCs. Subset noted: CD45RA+ positively selected. These receptors were taken from a man between 18 and 35 years old in good health. Some clones in this sample may be carry-over from other donors' samples.

V is TRBV7-3 and J is TRBJ2-1; D is tentatively TRBD1 or TRBD2 (5 bases each). This CDR3 contains 13 residues. Deletions cut 2 bases from V and 9 bases from J, with 11 bases between. Germline CDR1 is SGHTA and CDR2 is FQGTGA. The CDR3 reads CASSLRGAGEQFF. DNA for the CDR3: TGTGCCAGCAGCTTACGTGGGGCGGGTGAGCAGTTCTTC.

The rearrangement uses TRBV5-6 and TRBJ2-7, with 9 bases aligning to TRBD1. The junction had 6 bases not matched to a gene; V was cut back by 1 base and J by 7 bases. The CDR3 covers 14 residues. Germline V gives CDR1 SGHDT, CDR2 YYEEEE. In nucleotides, the CDR3 is TGTGCCAGCAGCTTGACAGGGGGCTTTGGAGAGCAGTACTTC. This encodes CASSLTGGFGEQYF.

The rearrangement links TRBV2 to TRBJ2-1; D not certain. The length of the CDR3 is 15 residues. CDR1 SNHLY and CDR2 FYNNEI come from the germline V gene. The V end lost 6 bases, the J end lost 2 bases, and 14 bases lay between the germline ends. CDR3 nucleotide sequence: TGTGCCAGCAGAATCGGGCCTGGAGCCTACAATGAGCAGTTCTTC. Its protein is CASRIGPGAYNEQFF.

The rearrangement links TRBV7-2 to TRBJ2-1; tentative D call: TRBD2 (5 bases). This CDR3 region has 12 residues. Germline-derived CDR1 and CDR2 are SGHTA and FQGNSA. The V and J ends lost 8 bases and 6 bases respectively, with 11 bases between them. The CDR3 reads CASGRTANEQFF. The CDR3 region has the DNA TGTGCCAGCGGGCGGACTGCCAATGAGCAGTTCTTC.

The gene calls are TRBV20-1 and TRBJ2-4, with 7 positions matching TRBD1. CDR1 and CDR2 from the germline V gene are DFQATT and SNEGSKA (reference sequence). Trimming removed 6 bases from V and 6 bases from J; junction bases left unmatched: 2. The CDR3 runs 11 residues. CDR3 amino acids: CSARDRNIQYF. CDR3 coding DNA: TGCAGTGCGAGGGACAGAAACATTCAGTACTTC.

The CDR3 sequence is CASSLGQTDNEQFF. CDR3 in DNA: TGCGCCAGCAGCTTGGGACAGACCGACAATGAGCAGTTCTTC. The J gene is TRBJ2-1, the V gene TRBV5-1; the D gene is possibly TRBD1 (5 bases). Trimming took off 0 bases at V and 5 bases at J, with 9 bases between the two ends. CDR1 and CDR2 from the germline V gene are SGHRS and YFSETQ. The CDR3 consists of 14 residues. Full variable domain (remainder filled in from reference TRBV5-1 and TRBJ2-1): KAGVTQTPRYLIKTRGQQVTLSCSPISGHRSVSWYQQTPGQGLQFLFEYFSETQRNKGNFPGRFSGRQFSNSRSEMNVSTLELGDSALYLCASSLGQTDNEQFFGPGTRLTVL.

This clone was observed a single time. The V call is TRBV5-1, the J call TRBJ2-7, with 14 bases fitting TRBD2. This CDR3 is 15 amino acids long. CDR1 is SGHRS and CDR2 is YFSETQ in the germline V gene. V was clipped by 4 bases and J by 10 bases; unmatched bases: 10. CDR3 coding DNA: TGCGCCAGCAGCGATGGACTAGCGGGAGGAAAACGCCAGTACTTC. Translating it yields CASSDGLAGGKRQYF.

This chain links TRBV4-1 with TRBJ2-2; no definite D call. Germline V gene sequence: CDR1 MGHRA, CDR2 YSYEKL. V dropped 3 bases and J dropped 1 base, with 9 bases sitting between them. The CDR3 totals 15 residues. Here the CDR3 reads CASSQGPVNTGELFF. DNA of the CDR3: TGCGCCAGCAGCCAGGGCCCAGTGAACACCGGGGAGCTGTTTTTT.

This rearrangement joins TRBV19 to TRBJ2-7, with TRBD1 matching 8 bases. V was clipped by 3 bases and J by 0 bases; unmatched bases: 13. Germline V CDR1 and CDR2: LNHDA, SQIVND (reference sequence). The CDR3 covers 18 residues. CDR3 nucleotides: TGTGCCAGTAGTATGTCCCCTCGACAGGGGAAAGGCTCCTACGAGCAGTACTTC. Its protein product is CASSMSPRQGKGSYEQYF.

The rearrangement joins TRBV5-1 to TRBJ1-4; a possible D gene is TRBD1 (6 bases). The CDR3 covers 15 residues. Germline values: CDR1 SGHRS, CDR2 YFSETQ. The V end was cut by 0 bases, the J end by 8 bases, with 14 bases between. CDR3: CASSLEGQGTEKLFF. The CDR3 nucleotides read TGCGCCAGCAGCTTGGAGGGCCAGGGGACGGAAAAACTGTTTTTT.

CDR3 coding DNA: TGTGCCAGCAGCTGGCTAACAAGCAATCAGCCCCAGCATTTT. This sequence encodes CASSWLTSNQPQHF. J is TRBJ1-5 and V is TRBV5-5; D is ambiguous. V lost 3 bases to trimming and J lost 1 base, with 8 bases between them. The CDR3 length is 14 residues. Germline CDR1 and CDR2: SGHKS and YYEKEE (reference sequence).

V gene TRBV15 combines with J gene TRBJ1-2; D gene uncertain. This CDR3 is 14 amino acids long. Germline values: CDR1 LNHNV, CDR2 YYDKDF (reference sequence). V was trimmed by 0 bases and J by 5 bases, leaving 10 bases between them. DNA of the CDR3: TGTGCCACCAGCAGAGATGCAGGCCCTTATGGCTACACCTTC. It is translated as CATSRDAGPYGYTF.

V and J are TRBV28 and TRBJ1-3, with no clear D. V lost 8 bases and J 7 bases, leaving 24 bases between the germline ends. This CDR3 comprises 16 residues. Per the germline V gene, CDR1 is MDHEN and CDR2 is SYDVKM. The CDR3: CASSLNPRERRNTIYF. The DNA of the CDR3 is TGTGCCAGCTCCCTCAATCCCCGCGAAAGACGGAACACCATATATTTT.

For the CDR3, the DNA is TGTGCCATCGGGGCCACTAGCGGGGGCACAGATACGCAGTATTTT. Amino acids: CAIGATSGGTDTQYF. The gene calls are TRBV28 and TRBJ2-3; 10 bases match TRBD2. The CDR3 covers 15 residues. V trimming: 10 bases; J trimming: 1 base; junction bases outside the gene matches: 8. CDR1 is MDHEN, CDR2 SYDVKM, per germline.

The rearrangement links TRBV7-2 to TRBJ2-7; D is ambiguous. V was clipped by 5 bases and J by 3 bases, with 5 bases between them. Germline loops: CDR1 SGHTA, CDR2 FQGNSA. CDR3 size: 11 residues. The chain's CDR3 is CASSGYYEQYF. Here the CDR3 DNA reads TGTGCCAGCAGCGGGTACTACGAGCAGTACTTC.

This chain uses TRBV15 with TRBJ2-7, with 11 bases that match TRBD1. The CDR3 is 14 residues long. Germline assignment: CDR1 LNHNV and CDR2 YYDKDF (reference sequence). The trim removed 9 bases at V and 5 bases at J, leaving 9 bases unmatched. The CDR3 nucleotides read TGTGCCACGGGGACAGGGGGAATTTCGCACGAGCAGTACTTC. Translation gives CATGTGGISHEQYF.

The chain employs TRBV18 and TRBJ1-4, with 7 bases identical to TRBD1. V lost 6 bases to trimming and J lost 7 bases; unmatched junction nucleotides: 8. This CDR3 comprises 14 residues. Germline V gives CDR1 KGHSH, CDR2 LQKENI. The CDR3 reads CASSYRGVGEKLFF. CDR3 nucleotides: TGTGCCAGCTCTTACAGGGGCGTGGGTGAAAAACTGTTTTTT.

This chain connects TRBV6-1 to TRBJ2-1; 8 positions agree with TRBD1. Looked up from germline, CDR1 is MNHNS and CDR2 is SASEGT. The CDR3 is 16 amino acids. V lost 4 bases, J lost 3 bases, and 8 bases stayed unmatched. The CDR3 sequence is CASSADGQGYYNEQFF. The DNA for the CDR3 is TGTGCCAGCAGTGCCGACGGACAGGGTTACTACAATGAGCAGTTCTTC.

This clone was found a few times. The gene calls are TRBV28 and TRBJ1-1, with TRBD1 identical over 8 bases. Germline V gene data show CDR1 as MDHEN and CDR2 as SYDVKM. The trim removed 5 bases at V and 4 bases at J, leaving 6 bases unmatched. This CDR3 region has 14 residues. CDR3: CASSPNRGSTEAFF. CDR3 DNA sequence: TGTGCCAGCAGTCCAAACAGGGGGAGCACTGAAGCTTTCTTT. Supplemented by reference TRBV28 and TRBJ1-1, the full variable domain reads DVKVTQSSRYLVKRTGEKVFLECVQDMDHENMFWYRQDPGLGLRLIYFSYDVKMKEKGDIPEGYSVSREKKERFSLILESASTNQTSMYLCASSPNRGSTEAFFGQGTRLTVV.

This chain links TRBV5-1 with TRBJ2-1, with 10 bases fitting TRBD1. Trimming cost V 3 bases and J 5 bases; bases outside gene matches: 11. Germline lookup yields CDR1 SGHRS and CDR2 YFSETQ. This CDR3 is built from 17 residues. The CDR3 region has the DNA TGCGCCAGCAGCTGGATACTGGGACAGGGGACTAACAATGAGCAGTTCTTC. Amino acids: CASSWILGQGTNNEQFF.

This sequence joins TRBV28 and TRBJ2-3; TRBD1 might be the D (6 bases). From germline, CDR1 is MDHEN and CDR2 SYDVKM. There are 18 residues in the CDR3. The V end lost 5 bases, the J end lost 0 bases, and 21 bases lay between the germline ends. DNA for the CDR3: TGTGCCAGCAGTGGGCAGGGGACATGGCGGGCTAGCACAGATACGCAGTATTTT. Encoded protein: CASSGQGTWRASTDTQYF. Full variable domain (outside the CDR3, taken from reference TRBV28 and TRBJ2-3): DVKVTQSSRYLVKRTGEKVFLECVQDMDHENMFWYRQDPGLGLRLIYFSYDVKMKEKGDIPEGYSVSREKKERFSLILESASTNQTSMYLCASSGQGTWRASTDTQYFGPGTRLTVL.

Comment on this clone: Different DNA sequences within this sample yield the same CDR3. The V gene is TRBV6-1, the J gene TRBJ2-5; the D is unclear. V lost 6 bases and J lost 1, with 9 bases in between. Germline assignment: CDR1 MNHNS and CDR2 SASEGT. The CDR3 contains 13 residues. The CDR3 is CASSPGTQETQYF. The CDR3 nucleotides are TGTGCCAGCAGCCCGGGCACCCAAGAGACCCAGTACTTC.

V and J are TRBV30 and TRBJ2-4, with D tentatively TRBD1 or TRBD2 (5 bases each). Germline CDR1 and CDR2: GTSNPN and SVGIG (reference sequence). V shed 0 bases and J shed 7 bases, with 7 bases lying between them. The CDR3 spans 12 residues. The CDR3 coding sequence is TGTGCCTGGAGTGTAGAGGGGAACATTCAGTACTTC. The encoded protein is CAWSVEGNIQYF.

The chain combines TRBV14 with TRBJ1-2, with unresolved D. Deletions cut 2 bases from V and 5 bases from J, with 21 bases between. CDR1 and CDR2 from the germline V gene are SGHDN and FVKESK. The CDR3 loop spans 17 amino acids. The CDR3: CASSQRTGKLFRYGYTF. The CDR3 coding sequence is TGTGCCAGCAGCCAACGGACGGGAAAACTTTTCAGGTATGGCTACACCTTC.

The rearrangement joins TRBV11-2 to TRBJ1-2; possible D gene TRBD1, 5 bases. Trimming took 1 base from V and 3 from J, leaving 15 bases between them. The CDR3 has 16 residues. Per germline, CDR1 SGHAT and CDR2 FQNNGV. The CDR3 reads CASSLARPLGDYGYTF. The CDR3 DNA sequence: TGTGCCAGCAGCTTAGCGCGGCCCTTGGGGGACTATGGCTACACCTTC.

The V call is TRBV5-8, the J call TRBJ1-5; 10 nucleotides line up with TRBD1. J lost 8 bases, V lost 4 bases, and 6 bases had no gene match. Germline assignment: CDR1 SGHTS and CDR2 YDEGEE. CDR3 length: 14 amino acids. Written as DNA, the CDR3 is TGTGCCAGCAGCCCACGGGACAGGGGTAAGCCCCAGCATTTT. Translating gives CASSPRDRGKPQHF.